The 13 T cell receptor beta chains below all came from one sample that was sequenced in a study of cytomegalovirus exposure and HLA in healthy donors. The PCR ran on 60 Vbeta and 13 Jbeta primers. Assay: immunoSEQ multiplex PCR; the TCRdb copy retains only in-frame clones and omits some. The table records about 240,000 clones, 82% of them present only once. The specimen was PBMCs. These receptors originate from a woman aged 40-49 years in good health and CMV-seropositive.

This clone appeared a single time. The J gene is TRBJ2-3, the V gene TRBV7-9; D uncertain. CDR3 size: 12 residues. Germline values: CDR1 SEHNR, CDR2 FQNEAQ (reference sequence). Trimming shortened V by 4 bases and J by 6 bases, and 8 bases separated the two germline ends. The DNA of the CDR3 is TGTGCCAGCAGCTATGTGAGGGATACGCAGTATTTT. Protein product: CASSYVRDTQYF.

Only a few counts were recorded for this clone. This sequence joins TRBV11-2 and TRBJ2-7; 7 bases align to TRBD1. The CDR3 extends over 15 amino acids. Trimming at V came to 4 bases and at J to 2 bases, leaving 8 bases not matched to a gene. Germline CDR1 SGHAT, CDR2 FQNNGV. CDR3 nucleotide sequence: TGTGCCAGCAGCTCGACAGGGTTCTCCACCTACGAGCAGTACTTC. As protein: CASSSTGFSTYEQYF.

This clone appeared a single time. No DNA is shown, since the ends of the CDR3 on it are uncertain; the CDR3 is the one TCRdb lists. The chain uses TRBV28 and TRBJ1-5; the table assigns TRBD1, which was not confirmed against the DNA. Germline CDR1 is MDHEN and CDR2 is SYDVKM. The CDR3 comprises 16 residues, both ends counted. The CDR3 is CASSTSDIPSNQPQHF.

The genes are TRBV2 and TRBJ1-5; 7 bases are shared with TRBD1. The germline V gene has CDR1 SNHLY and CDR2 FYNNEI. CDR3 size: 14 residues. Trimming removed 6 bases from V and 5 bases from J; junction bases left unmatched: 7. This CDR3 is CASRLNRGDQPQHF. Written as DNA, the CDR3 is TGTGCCAGCAGGTTGAACAGGGGCGATCAGCCCCAGCATTTT.

The CDR3 nucleotides are TGTGCCAGCAGTCGGACAGGACAGGGAGAAAAACTGTTTTTT. As protein: CASSRTGQGEKLFF. The rearrangement joins TRBV27 to TRBJ1-4; 8 bases map to TRBD1. The V and J ends lost 5 bases and 8 bases, in that order; junction bases with no gene match: 7. The CDR3 consists of 14 residues. The germline V gene has CDR1 MNHEY and CDR2 SMNVEV (reference sequence).

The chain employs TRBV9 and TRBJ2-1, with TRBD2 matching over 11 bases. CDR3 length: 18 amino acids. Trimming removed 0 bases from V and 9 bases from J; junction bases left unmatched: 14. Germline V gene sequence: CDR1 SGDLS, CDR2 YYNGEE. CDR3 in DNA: TGTGCCAGCAGCGTAGGTCGATTGGTAGCGGGGGGGCCAAGTGAGCAGTTCTTC. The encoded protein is CASSVGRLVAGGPSEQFF.

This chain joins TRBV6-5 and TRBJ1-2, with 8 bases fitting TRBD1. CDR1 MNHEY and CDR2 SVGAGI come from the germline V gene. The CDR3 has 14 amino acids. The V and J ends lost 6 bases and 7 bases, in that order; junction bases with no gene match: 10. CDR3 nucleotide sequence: TGTGCCAGCAGACTCAGGGGGCAGACGGGTGGCTACACCTTC. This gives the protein CASRLRGQTGGYTF.

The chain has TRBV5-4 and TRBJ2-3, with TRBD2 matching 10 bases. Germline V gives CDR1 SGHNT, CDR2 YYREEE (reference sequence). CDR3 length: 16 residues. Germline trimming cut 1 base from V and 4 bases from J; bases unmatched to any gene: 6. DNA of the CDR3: TGTGCCAGCAGCTTGTCTAGCGGGAGTGCTTCAGATACGCAGTATTTT. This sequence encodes CASSLSSGSASDTQYF.

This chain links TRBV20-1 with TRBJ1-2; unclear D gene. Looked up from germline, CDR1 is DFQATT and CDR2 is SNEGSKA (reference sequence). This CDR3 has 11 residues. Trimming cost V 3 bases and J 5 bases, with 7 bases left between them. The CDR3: CSASSGYGYTF. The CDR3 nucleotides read TGCAGTGCTAGTAGTGGTTATGGCTACACCTTC.

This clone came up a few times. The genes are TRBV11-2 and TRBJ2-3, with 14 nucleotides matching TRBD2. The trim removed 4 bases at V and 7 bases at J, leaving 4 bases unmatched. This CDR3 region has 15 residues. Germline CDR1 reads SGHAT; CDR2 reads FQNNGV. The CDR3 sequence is CASSSRTSGGNTQYF. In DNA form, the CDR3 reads TGTGCCAGCAGCTCACGGACTAGCGGGGGGAATACGCAGTATTTT. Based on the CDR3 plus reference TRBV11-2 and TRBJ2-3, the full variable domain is EAGVAQSPRYKIIEKRQSVAFWCNPISGHATLYWYQQILGQGPKLLIQFQNNGVVDDSQLPKDRFSAERLKGVDSTLKIQPAKLEDSAVYLCASSSRTSGGNTQYFGPGTRLTVL.

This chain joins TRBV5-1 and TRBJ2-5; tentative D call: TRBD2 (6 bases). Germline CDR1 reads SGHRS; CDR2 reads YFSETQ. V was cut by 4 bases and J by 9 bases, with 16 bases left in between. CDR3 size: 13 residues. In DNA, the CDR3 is TGCGCCAGCAGCCCCCGACCTGGGGAGGCCCAGTACTTC. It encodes CASSPRPGEAQYF.

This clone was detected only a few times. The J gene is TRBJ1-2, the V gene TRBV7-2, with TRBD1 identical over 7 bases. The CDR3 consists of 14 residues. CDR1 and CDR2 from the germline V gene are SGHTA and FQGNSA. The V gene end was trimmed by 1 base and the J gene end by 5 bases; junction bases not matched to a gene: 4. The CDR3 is CASSLEGATYGYTF. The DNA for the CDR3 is TGTGCCAGCAGCTTAGAGGGGGCCACTTATGGCTACACCTTC.

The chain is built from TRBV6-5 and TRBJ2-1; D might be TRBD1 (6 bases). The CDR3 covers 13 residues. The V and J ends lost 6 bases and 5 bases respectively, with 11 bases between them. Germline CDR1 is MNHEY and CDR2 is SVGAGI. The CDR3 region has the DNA TGTGCCAGCAGCCTTTACAGGGACAATGAGCAGTTCTTC. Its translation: CASSLYRDNEQFF.